This T cell receptor (beta chain) derives from a study of CD8 T cells in Susac syndrome. Study-wide context: Sequenced Susac syndrome patients included over 5 with active disease and eight who were in remission.

Details on this clonotype: What it recognizes is unknown.

Random-hexamer reverse transcription was applied to about 0.45 to 1 ug RNA. In TCRdb, the immunoSEQ multiplex PCR reads were re-called with MiXCR into one record per CDR3 protein. Of fewer than 200,000 distinct CDR3 sequences listed, roughly 91% are singletons. General study findings and limits: No clonal expansion appeared among CD4+ T cells in Susac patients.

CDR3 length equals 16 residues. The V and J ends lost 1 base and 4 bases, in that order; junction bases with no gene match: 7. CDR1 and CDR2 from the germline V gene are MNHEY and SVGAGI. The material sequenced was CD4+ T cells from PBMCs. This TCR derives from a human donor with Susac syndrome. The chain recombines TRBV6-5 with TRBJ2-3, with 8 positions matching TRBD1. The CDR3 DNA follows: TGTGCCAGCAGTTACTTGACAGGGGTCCGTTCAGATACGCAGTATTTT. Its translation: CASSYLTGVRSDTQYF.